This TCR beta chain was recorded in a study of OX40 agonist ivuxolimab in advanced cancers. Whole-study context: Patients received intravenous ivuxolimab every 2 weeks at 0.01 to 10 mg/kg. Among those treated, three patients had partial responses, one with hepatocellular carcinoma and two with cutaneous melanoma.

On this clone: The antigen remains undetermined.

Study-wide findings and caveats: Some nonresponders likewise displayed low normalized T-cell clonal expansion.

The V gene's germline CDR1 is LNHDA and CDR2 SQIVND (reference sequence). This CDR3 spans 14 amino acids. V was trimmed by 3 bases and J by 4 bases, leaving 10 bases between them. The protocol was immunoSEQ multiplex PCR, while the TCRdb copy is restricted to in-frame clones and leaves out a portion. The data hold more than 70,000 clones, with roughly nine tenths observed a single time. The TCR comes from an adult with an advanced solid tumor such as melanoma, head and neck, liver or kidney cancer. The chain has TRBV19 and TRBJ2-1; D is perhaps TRBD2 (6 bases). The input for sequencing was CD4+ or CD8+ T cells sorted from blood, taken in a trial of the OX40 agonist ivuxolimab. The CDR3 spells CASSMRDSYNEQFF. DNA of the CDR3: TGTGCCAGTAGTATGAGGGACTCATACAATGAGCAGTTCTTC.